This passage covers 9 T cell receptor beta chains from one sample sequenced in a study of blood T cell repertoires in COVID-19. Profiled with immunoSEQ multiplex PCR; TCRdb holds only in-frame clones, not every one. This table has 250,000 to 350,000 clones, about nine tenths appearing once. Sequencing used PBMCs or T cells enriched from blood (not recorded which). Receptors originate from a woman aged 25 to 39 who had recovered from COVID-19.

V is TRBV10-2 and J is TRBJ2-5; 9 bases map to TRBD2. The CDR3 spans 12 residues. Germline values: CDR1 WSHSY, CDR2 SAAADI. The V gene end was trimmed by 10 bases and the J gene end by 5 bases; junction bases not matched to a gene: 5. The CDR3 sequence: CATGLAKETQYF. In nucleotides, the CDR3 is TGCGCCACGGGACTAGCTAAGGAGACCCAGTACTTC.

The genes are TRBV7-2 and TRBJ2-7, with 8 bases lining up with TRBD2. Unmatched junction bases numbered 4, after V lost 3 bases and J lost 6 bases. The CDR3 runs 13 residues. The V gene's germline CDR1 is SGHTA and CDR2 FQGNSA. The chain's CDR3 is CASSFAGGGEQYF. CDR3 in DNA: TGTGCCAGCAGCTTCGCGGGAGGAGGCGAGCAGTACTTC.

The chain couples TRBV5-8 to TRBJ1-5, with D hard to call. Deletions cut 0 bases from V and 5 bases from J, with 6 bases between. CDR1 and CDR2 from the germline V gene are SGHTS and YDEGEE. The length of the CDR3 is 13 residues. CDR3 protein: CASSLVRDQPQHF. The CDR3 coding sequence is TGTGCCAGCAGCTTGGTGAGGGATCAGCCCCAGCATTTT.

The V call is TRBV7-2, the J call TRBJ1-1; TRBD1 matches 8 bases. CDR3 length equals 16 residues. Germline-derived CDR1 and CDR2 are SGHTA and FQGNSA. Trimming took 6 bases from V and 0 from J; bases not matched to a gene: 9. Here the CDR3 DNA reads TGTGCCAGCAGAGCCCGGACAGGGAACCTGAACACTGAAGCTTTCTTT. This translates into CASRARTGNLNTEAFF.

This clone was detected only a few times. The chain carries TRBV18 and TRBJ2-3; 11 bases fit TRBD2. The J segment lost 3 bases and the V segment lost 4 bases, leaving 3 bases of the junction unmatched. Germline CDR1 is KGHSH and CDR2 is LQKENI. The CDR3 contains 15 residues. CDR3 sequence (DNA): TGTGCCAGCTCACTCACTAGCGGGAGTACAGATACGCAGTATTTT. This codes for CASSLTSGSTDTQYF.

This clone was found many times. The chain links TRBV7-3 to TRBJ2-2; D remains ambiguous. Trimming left V 5 bases short and J 2 bases short, with 9 bases between. Germline V gene data show CDR1 as SGHTA and CDR2 as FQGTGA. This CDR3 contains 14 residues. The CDR3: CASSATRNTGELFF. The CDR3 DNA is TGTGCCAGCAGCGCCACGCGAAACACCGGGGAGCTGTTTTTT.

V gene TRBV11-2 combines with J gene TRBJ2-3, with 9 bases identical to TRBD1. After removal of 5 bases from V and 4 bases from J, the junction contained 7 bases not matched to a gene. CDR1 and CDR2 from the germline V gene are SGHAT and FQNNGV. This CDR3 contains 15 residues. This CDR3 is CASSPTRQGADTQYF. The CDR3 nucleotides read TGTGCCAGCAGCCCGACTCGACAGGGGGCAGATACGCAGTATTTT.

This clone was counted a few times. The chain couples TRBV6-1 to TRBJ2-1; TRBD1 might be the D (6 bases). The germline V gene has CDR1 MNHNS and CDR2 SASEGT. The CDR3 is 14 amino acids. Trimming took 3 bases from V and 8 from J, leaving 14 bases between them. The CDR3 is CASSDGRDTDEQFF. CDR3 bases: TGTGCCAGCAGTGACGGCCGGGACACCGATGAGCAGTTCTTC.

This rearrangement joins TRBV6-6 to TRBJ1-4; unclear D gene. V was pared by 7 bases and J by 0 bases, with 9 bases between. Germline-derived CDR1 and CDR2 are MNHNY and SVGAGI (reference sequence). This CDR3 region has 14 residues. CDR3 amino acids: CASTYSTTNEKLFF. The CDR3 DNA reads as TGTGCCAGCACCTACAGCACAACTAATGAAAAACTGTTTTTT.